Listed below are T cell receptor beta chains from one sample, sequenced in a study of blood T cell repertoires in COVID-19. Data came from immunoSEQ multiplex PCR; TCRdb stores just in-frame clones and leaves some out. This repertoire shows some 300,000 clones, nearly 90% found once; its top ten account for less than 2%. Sequencing input: peripheral blood. The receptors originated from a woman younger than 45 with COVID-19, enrolled during active disease. CDR3s leave out the opening cysteine and the closing phenylalanine or tryptophan. Fields, in order: V gene, CDR3 protein.

TRBV2	ASSPTSGVAKNIQY
TRBV19	ASKGTVRNEKLF
TRBV28	ASADPLGQGGLGGYT
TRBV4-3	ASSQAGQGLFIGAEQF
TRBV18	ASSPFGQAQEPLH
TRBV5-1	ASSLEAGNTEAF
TRBV19	ASSIGTPNSPLH
TRBV18	ASSPAGQGASGYT
TRBV5-1	ASSPDGGVGETQY
TRBV3-1/TRBV3-2	ASSHWDRANYGYT
TRBV6-5	ASSYGRGGRQPQH
TRBV4-1	ASSQRQGWDNQPQH
TRBV6-6	ASSGQGGSPLH
TRBV4-1	ASSQVAHLSGNTIY
TRBV3-1/TRBV3-2	ASSQVGWGDEAF
TRBV6-5	ASSYGQGGNTIY
TRBV6-5	ASSYFVTGELF
TRBV5-1	ASSLHTDTQY
TRBV14	ASSPRGVNYGYT
TRBV7-2	ASSLTGGILGEQF
TRBV14	ASSQVGTGVQETQY
TRBV27	ASSPRQGRSPQH
TRBV28	ASSFGQGIDYGYT
TRBV6-5	ASRPRGVDEAF